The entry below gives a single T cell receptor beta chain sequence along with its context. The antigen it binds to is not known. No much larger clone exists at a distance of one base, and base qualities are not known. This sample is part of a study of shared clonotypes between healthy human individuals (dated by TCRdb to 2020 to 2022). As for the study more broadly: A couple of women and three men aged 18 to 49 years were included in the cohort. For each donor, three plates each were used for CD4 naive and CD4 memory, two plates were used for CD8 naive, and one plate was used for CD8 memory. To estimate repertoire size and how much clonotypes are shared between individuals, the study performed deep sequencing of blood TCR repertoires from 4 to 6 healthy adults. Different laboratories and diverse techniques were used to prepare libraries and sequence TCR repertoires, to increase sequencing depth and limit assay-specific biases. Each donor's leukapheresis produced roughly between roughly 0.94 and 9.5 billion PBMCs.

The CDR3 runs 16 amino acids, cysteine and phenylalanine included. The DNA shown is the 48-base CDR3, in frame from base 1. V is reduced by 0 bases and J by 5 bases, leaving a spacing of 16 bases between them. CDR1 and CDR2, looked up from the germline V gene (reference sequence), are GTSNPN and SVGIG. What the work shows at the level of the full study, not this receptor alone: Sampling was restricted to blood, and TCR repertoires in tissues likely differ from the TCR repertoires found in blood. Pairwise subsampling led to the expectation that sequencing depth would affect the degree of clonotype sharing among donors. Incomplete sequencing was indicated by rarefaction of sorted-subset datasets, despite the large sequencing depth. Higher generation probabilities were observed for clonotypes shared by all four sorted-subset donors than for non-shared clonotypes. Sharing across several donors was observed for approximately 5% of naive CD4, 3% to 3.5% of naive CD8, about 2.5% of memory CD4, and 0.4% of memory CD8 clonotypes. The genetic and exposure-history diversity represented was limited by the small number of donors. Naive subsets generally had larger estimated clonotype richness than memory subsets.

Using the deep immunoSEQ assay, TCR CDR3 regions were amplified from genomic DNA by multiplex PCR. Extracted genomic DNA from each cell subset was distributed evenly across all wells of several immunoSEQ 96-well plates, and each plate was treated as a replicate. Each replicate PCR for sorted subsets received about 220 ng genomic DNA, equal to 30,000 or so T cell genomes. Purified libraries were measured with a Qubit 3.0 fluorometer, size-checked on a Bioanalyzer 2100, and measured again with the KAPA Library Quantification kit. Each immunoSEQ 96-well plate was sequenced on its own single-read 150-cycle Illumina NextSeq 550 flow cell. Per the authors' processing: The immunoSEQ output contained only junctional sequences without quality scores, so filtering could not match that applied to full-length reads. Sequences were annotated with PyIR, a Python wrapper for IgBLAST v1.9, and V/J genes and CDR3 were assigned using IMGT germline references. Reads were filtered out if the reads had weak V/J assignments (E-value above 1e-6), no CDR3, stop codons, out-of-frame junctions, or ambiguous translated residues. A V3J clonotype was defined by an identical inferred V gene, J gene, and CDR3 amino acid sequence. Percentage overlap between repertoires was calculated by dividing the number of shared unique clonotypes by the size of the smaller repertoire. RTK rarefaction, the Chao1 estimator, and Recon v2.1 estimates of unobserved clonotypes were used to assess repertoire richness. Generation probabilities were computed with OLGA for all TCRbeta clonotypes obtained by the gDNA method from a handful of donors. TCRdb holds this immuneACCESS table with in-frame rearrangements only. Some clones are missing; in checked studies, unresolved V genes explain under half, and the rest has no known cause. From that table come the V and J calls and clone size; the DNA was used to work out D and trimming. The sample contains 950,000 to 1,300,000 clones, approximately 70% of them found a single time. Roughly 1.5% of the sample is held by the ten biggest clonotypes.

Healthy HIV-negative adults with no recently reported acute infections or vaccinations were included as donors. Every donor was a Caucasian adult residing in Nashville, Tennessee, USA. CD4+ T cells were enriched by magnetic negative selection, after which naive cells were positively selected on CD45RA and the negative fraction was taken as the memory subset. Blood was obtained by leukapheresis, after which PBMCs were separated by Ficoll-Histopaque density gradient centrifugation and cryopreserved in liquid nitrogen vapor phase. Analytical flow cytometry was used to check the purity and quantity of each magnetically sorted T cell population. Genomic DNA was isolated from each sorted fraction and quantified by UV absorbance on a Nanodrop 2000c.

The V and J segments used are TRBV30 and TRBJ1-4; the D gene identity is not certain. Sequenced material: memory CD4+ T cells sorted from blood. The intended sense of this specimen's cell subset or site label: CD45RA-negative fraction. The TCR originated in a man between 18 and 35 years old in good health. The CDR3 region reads CAWSVTRNAVNEKLFF. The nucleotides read TGTGCCTGGAGTGTAACTAGGAACGCAGTGAATGAAAAACTGTTTTTT.